The 23 T cell receptor beta chains below were found in one sample sequenced in a study of T cells in Graves' hyperthyroidism and ophthalmopathy. What was amplified from RNA transcripts were TCR beta CDR3 regions. Initially, a first-round RT-PCR of the TCR CDR3 employed the HTBI primer set. MiXCR was run by TCRdb on the multiplex PCR reads, yielding one entry per CDR3 protein. The data hold about 640,000 distinct CDR3 sequences, with around 20% observed a single time. The sequenced sample consisted of blood. All receptors come from a man aged 25 to 40 with Graves' ophthalmopathy.

The V and J genes are TRBV6-1 and TRBJ2-1; possible D gene TRBD1, 6 bases. The CDR3 spans 16 residues. In germline, CDR1 is MNHNS, CDR2 SASEGT. Trimming took 7 bases from V and 6 from J, leaving 22 bases between them. CDR3 protein: CASKGIGQRSVNEQFF. CDR3 coding DNA: TGTGCCAGCAAGGGGATCGGACAGCGGAGCGTCAATGAGCAGTTCTTC.

This clonotype was counted only a few times. J is TRBJ2-3 and V is TRBV27; 13 bases are shared with TRBD2. V trimming: 2 bases; J trimming: 4 bases; junction bases outside the gene matches: 3. The CDR3 length is 16 residues. The germline V gene has CDR1 MNHEY and CDR2 SMNVEV (reference sequence). The CDR3 protein is CASSLTGLAGADTQYF. The CDR3 nucleotides are TGTGCCAGCAGTTTAACAGGACTAGCGGGAGCAGATACGCAGTATTTT.

The table lists this clonotype with a few counts. V gene TRBV12-3 or TRBV12-4 combines with J gene TRBJ2-3; 9 positions agree with TRBD1. Trimming removed 2 bases from V and 8 bases from J; junction bases left unmatched: 5. The CDR3 totals 14 residues. The CDR3 DNA follows: TGTGCCAGCAGTTTACAACAGGGGGCCGTTACGCAGTATTTT. The encoded protein is CASSLQQGAVTQYF.

The V call is TRBV7-9, the J call TRBJ2-3; the D is unclear. Per the germline V gene, CDR1 is SEHNR and CDR2 is FQNEAQ (reference sequence). This CDR3 region has 8 residues. Trimming left V 8 bases short and J 14 bases short, with 8 bases between. CDR3 nucleotides: TGTGCCAGCGCAGGAAGGTATTTT. Translation gives CASAGRYF.

This clonotype was found a few times. This sequence joins TRBV4-3 and TRBJ2-7; 7 bases are shared with TRBD2. The CDR3 has 15 residues. CDR1 is LGHNA and CDR2 is YSLEER in the germline V gene. V gave up 2 bases and J gave up 0 bases; unmatched junction bases: 4. Here the CDR3 reads CASSQISSGSYEQYF. CDR3 nucleotide sequence: TGCGCCAGCAGCCAAATATCTAGCGGCTCCTACGAGCAGTACTTC.

V and J are TRBV25-1 and TRBJ1-5; D is ambiguous. Looked up from germline, CDR1 is MGHDK and CDR2 is SYGVNS. V lost 3 bases and J 6 bases, leaving 6 bases between the germline ends. The CDR3 runs 12 residues. The CDR3 coding sequence is TGTGCCAGCAGTGATGCGGGTCAGCCCCAGCATTTT. As protein: CASSDAGQPQHF.

The chain employs TRBV19 and TRBJ1-5; tentative D call: TRBD1 (5 bases). V shed 5 bases and J shed 8 bases, with 19 bases lying between them. The germline V gene has CDR1 LNHDA and CDR2 SQIVND (reference sequence). The CDR3 loop spans 15 amino acids. CDR3 residues: CASSWDSGGGKPQHF. CDR3 nucleotides: TGTGCCAGTAGTTGGGACTCTGGGGGAGGGAAGCCCCAGCATTTT.

V gene TRBV5-1 combines with J gene TRBJ2-5; possible D gene TRBD2, 5 bases. Germline V gene sequence: CDR1 SGHRS, CDR2 YFSETQ. The CDR3 extends over 14 amino acids. With 2 bases removed from V and 8 bases from J, the gap between germline ends came to 16 bases. The CDR3 DNA reads as TGCGCCAGCAGCTTTTCCCGGGATACGGTCACCCAGTACTTC. Encoded protein: CASSFSRDTVTQYF.

V is TRBV7-2 and J is TRBJ1-4; TRBD1 aligns across 7 bases. The CDR3 is 17 residues long. Trimming cost V 1 base and J 7 bases; bases outside gene matches: 12. From germline, CDR1 is SGHTA and CDR2 FQGNSA. The CDR3: CASSLGVRTGGREKLFF. CDR3 DNA: TGTGCCAGCAGCTTAGGGGTCCGGACAGGAGGGCGTGAAAAACTGTTTTTT. The variable domain in full, with the rest retrieved from reference TRBV7-2 and TRBJ1-4, is GAGVSQSPSNKVTEKGKDVELRCDPISGHTALYWYRQSLGQGLEFLIYFQGNSAPDKSGLPSDRFSAERTGGSVSTLTIQRTQQEDSAVYLCASSLGVRTGGREKLFFGSGTQLSVL.

This chain links TRBV28 with TRBJ2-5; 13 nucleotides align to TRBD2. The CDR3 spans 15 residues. Germline loops: CDR1 MDHEN, CDR2 SYDVKM. Trimming took 5 bases from V and 6 from J; bases not matched to a gene: 6. The CDR3 is CASSRGTSGKKTQYF. For the CDR3, the DNA is TGTGCCAGCAGTCGAGGGACTAGCGGGAAAAAGACCCAGTACTTC.

The gene calls are TRBV5-1 and TRBJ2-1; D remains unclear. Germline-derived CDR1 and CDR2 are SGHRS and YFSETQ. Trimming took off 4 bases at V and 4 bases at J, with 12 bases between the two ends. CDR3 length: 14 amino acids. CDR3 bases: TGCGCCAGCAGCCCGGACGATTTTTACAATGAGCAGTTCTTC. Translation gives CASSPDDFYNEQFF.

V is TRBV7-9 and J is TRBJ1-5; a possible D gene is TRBD1 (5 bases). The CDR3 runs 14 residues. V was trimmed by 2 bases and J by 6 bases, leaving 11 bases between them. Germline values: CDR1 SEHNR, CDR2 FQNEAQ (reference sequence). CDR3 region: CASSLIGASQPQHF. CDR3 bases: TGTGCCAGCAGCTTAATAGGGGCTAGTCAGCCCCAGCATTTT.

The V and J genes are TRBV12-3 or TRBV12-4 and TRBJ2-3, with 9 bases lining up with TRBD2. There are 16 residues in the CDR3. Trimming took 6 bases from V and 2 from J; bases not matched to a gene: 9. CDR3: CASRSIAGDFTDTQYF. The CDR3 DNA sequence: TGTGCCAGCAGATCTATAGCGGGAGATTTCACAGATACGCAGTATTTT.

The table lists this clonotype with a count of one. The chain employs TRBV6-2 or TRBV6-3 and TRBJ1-1, with 10 bases identical to TRBD1. With 5 bases clipped from V and 10 bases from J, the junction kept 28 bases outside the gene matches. The CDR3 extends over 20 amino acids. Germline-derived CDR1 and CDR2 are MNHEY and SVGEGT. CDR3 DNA sequence: TGTGCCAGCAGTAAAACCTCGACAGGGGGCCCAACAGAGAAGCTTTATTCAGCTTTCTTT. Translated: CASSKTSTGGPTEKLYSAFF.

This clonotype has ten or more counts. The chain is built from TRBV28 and TRBJ2-3; D is perhaps TRBD2 (5 bases). The length of the CDR3 is 13 residues. CDR1 and CDR2 from the germline V gene are MDHEN and SYDVKM. The V gene lost 7 bases and the J gene lost 3 bases, with 11 bases spanning the gap. The CDR3: CASTYPGTDTQYF. As DNA, the CDR3 is TGTGCCAGCACGTATCCGGGAACAGATACGCAGTATTTT.

The CDR3 DNA reads TGTGCCAGCAGCTTGATGGCCACGGGCAATGAGCAGTTCTTC. Its protein product is CASSLMATGNEQFF. The chain uses TRBV5-6 and TRBJ2-1; D not certain. Trimming shortened V by 1 base and J by 6 bases, and 11 bases separated the two germline ends. The CDR3 sequence is 14 residues long. Per the germline V gene, CDR1 is SGHDT and CDR2 is YYEEEE.

Worth noting for this clonotype: The conserved closing phenylalanine or tryptophan is absent in this CDR3, likely reflecting a read error. V is TRBV2 and J is TRBJ2-7; D gene uncertain. Trimming removed 5 bases at V and 2 bases at J, with 16 bases between. This CDR3 contains 15 residues. CDR1 is SNHLY and CDR2 is FYNNEI in the germline V gene. CDR3 sequence: CASSSFLGPTYEQYL. In nucleotides, the CDR3 is TGTGCCAGCAGTTCGTTCCTAGGGCCTACCTACGAGCAGTACCTC.

A few counts support this clonotype. V gene TRBV6-1 combines with J gene TRBJ1-1; tentative D call: TRBD1 (5 bases). CDR3 length: 13 residues. The V gene lost 6 bases and the J gene lost 3 bases, with 11 bases spanning the gap. Germline values: CDR1 MNHNS, CDR2 SASEGT. This CDR3 is CASSPGDDTEAFF. The CDR3 DNA reads TGTGCCAGCAGCCCTGGGGACGACACTGAAGCTTTCTTT.

The rearrangement joins TRBV2 to TRBJ2-1; TRBD2 is a possible D gene (5 bases). Germline-derived CDR1 and CDR2 are SNHLY and FYNNEI. The V end lost 1 base, the J end lost 4 bases, and 8 bases lay between the germline ends. The CDR3 loop spans 14 amino acids. The CDR3 region is CASSEGVAYNEQFF. The CDR3 DNA reads TGTGCCAGCAGTGAAGGAGTAGCGTACAATGAGCAGTTCTTC.

About this clonotype: This sequence may be a read error, since a much larger clone differs from it by one base. V and J are TRBV7-2 and TRBJ2-7; tentatively, D is TRBD1 (5 bases). The V end lost 5 bases, the J end lost 6 bases, and 23 bases lay between the germline ends. The CDR3 length is 16 residues. CDR1 is SGHTA and CDR2 is FQGNSA in the germline V gene. The CDR3: CASSKDTQRGICEQYF. CDR3 in DNA: TGTGCCAGCAGCAAGGACACCCAGAGAGGAATCTGCGAGCAGTACTTC.

J is TRBJ2-2 and V is TRBV6-1; 9 bases agree with TRBD1. The CDR3 covers 16 residues. The germline V gene encodes CDR1 MNHNS and CDR2 SASEGT. V lost 5 bases, J lost 4 bases, and 8 bases stayed unmatched. The CDR3 region has the DNA TGTGCCAGCAGTTCCCCCGGGACAGGGCGCACCGGGGAGCTGTTTTTT. Amino acid sequence: CASSSPGTGRTGELFF.

There are a few counts of this clonotype. The V call is TRBV5-4, the J call TRBJ2-2; 14 nucleotides line up with TRBD2. The germline V gene has CDR1 SGHNT and CDR2 YYREEE (reference sequence). Trimming took 4 bases from V and 5 from J; bases not matched to a gene: 7. The CDR3 sequence is 17 residues long. CDR3 protein: CASSQGLAGGKTGELFF. The CDR3 DNA reads TGTGCCAGCAGCCAAGGACTAGCGGGAGGAAAAACCGGGGAGCTGTTTTTT.

This clonotype has a handful of counts. The chain joins TRBV3-1 to TRBJ1-4; D perhaps matches TRBD1 (5 bases). Germline V gene sequence: CDR1 LGHDT, CDR2 YNNKEL (reference sequence). This CDR3 has 17 residues. The V and J ends lost 0 bases and 6 bases respectively, with 17 bases between them. In nucleotides, the CDR3 is TGTGCCAGCAGCCAAGAACAGTGGACAAGGGTTGATGAAAAACTGTTTTTT. It is translated as CASSQEQWTRVDEKLFF.